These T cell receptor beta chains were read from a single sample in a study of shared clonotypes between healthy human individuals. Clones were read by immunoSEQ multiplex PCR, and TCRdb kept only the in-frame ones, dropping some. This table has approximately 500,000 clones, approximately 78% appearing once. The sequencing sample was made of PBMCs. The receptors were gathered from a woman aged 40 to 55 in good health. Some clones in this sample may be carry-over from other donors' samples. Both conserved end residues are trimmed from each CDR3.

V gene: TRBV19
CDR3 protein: ASSKGLEAFEQY

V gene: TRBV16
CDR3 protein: ASSQSVGIGEQF

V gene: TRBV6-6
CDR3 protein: ASSLSSKSEAF

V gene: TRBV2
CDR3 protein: ATTVDEKPYEQY

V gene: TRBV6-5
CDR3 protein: ASTRTGVLGEQF

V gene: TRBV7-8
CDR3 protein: ASSPGLAGDEQY

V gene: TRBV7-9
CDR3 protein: ASSLVPGELF

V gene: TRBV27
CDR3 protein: ASSLTSPTEAF

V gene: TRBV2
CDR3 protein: ASSDGTGVGANVLT

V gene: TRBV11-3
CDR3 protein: ASSLDMVKNQPQH

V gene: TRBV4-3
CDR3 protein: ASSQGLGDKGAF